The sequence of this TCR beta chain was determined in a study of blood T cell repertoires in COVID-19. Study-level information: Sources were T cells, B-cell-depleted T cells, or PBMCs; the material itself was cDNA or gDNA.

TCRdb keeps only in-frame clones here, not all; method: immunoSEQ multiplex PCR. The sample comprises 250,000 or so clones, around 89% of which are singletons, and over 3.5% rests with the top ten. V gave up 4 bases and J gave up 3 bases; unmatched junction bases: 10. The CDR3 is 16 residues long. Germline V gene sequence: CDR1 SGDLS, CDR2 YYNGEE. Clinical history as reported by participants underpinned cohort assignment. Sequencing used PBMCs or T cells enriched from blood (not recorded which). The chain combines TRBV9 with TRBJ2-1; the match to TRBD1 covers 7 bases. The TCR was taken from a woman under 40 with acute COVID-19. DNA for the CDR3: TGTGCCAGCAGCCCCACCGGGACAGAAGACTACAATGAGCAGTTCTTC. Its translation is CASSPTGTEDYNEQFF.